The source of this T cell receptor (beta chain) is a study of breast tumors, draining lymph nodes, adjacent tissues. Notes on the study in general: Tumors had less TCR diversity than lymph nodes, more than nontumor tissue. Compared with basal-like, luminal-like tumors shared significantly more repertoire with nontumor tissue. The lymph node origin of tumor T cells was framed as consistent with a hypothesis, not demonstrated.

TCRdb analysed the multiplex PCR reads with MiXCR anew, one entry per CDR3 protein. The sample contains 150,000 or so distinct CDR3 sequences, 30% to 35% of which appear only once. Concerning this clonotype: Its antigen is unknown. This may arise from a read error, as a much more abundant clone is one base away.

With 7 bases clipped from V and 6 bases from J, the junction kept 6 bases outside the gene matches. Germline values: CDR1 MNHNS, CDR2 SASEGT. This CDR3 spans 14 amino acids. Breast cancer patients provided tissue from their axillary draining lymph nodes. Sequencing input: axillary lymph node tissue. The rearrangement links TRBV6-1 to TRBJ2-1; TRBD2 matches 10 bases. This clonotype originated in a female donor with breast cancer. Some clones in this sample may be carry-over from other donors' samples. Here the CDR3 DNA reads TGTGCCAGCAAAATAGCGGGAGGCTGCAATGAGCAGTTCTTC. It encodes CASKIAGGCNEQFF.